The clone carrying this TCR beta chain was observed a handful of times. Antigen unknown. MiXCR was run by TCRdb on the RACE reads, yielding one entry per CDR3 protein. The table shows about 82,000 distinct CDR3 sequences, with around 6.7% occurring only once. These data originate in a study of human T cells and chemical hapten exposure. Time point given: patch test 2, 6 weeks after DPC sensitization. Treatment: therapeutic diphenylcyclopropenone sensitization with weekly scalp DPC. Each patch-test visit's blood sample preceded patch application. This CDR3 is 15 amino acids long. Germline lookup yields CDR1 SGHRS and CDR2 YFSETQ. The V gene lost 0 bases and the J gene lost 1 base, with 10 bases spanning the gap. General study points: In the PT1 data, expanded TCR counts showed a positive correlation with patch test score. Donors were affected by alopecia, so their immune reaction might vary from that of healthy individuals.

The receptor comes from a woman aged 25-40 years with alopecia areata. Some clones in this sample may be carry-over from other donors' samples. The V gene is TRBV5-1, the J gene TRBJ2-5; TRBD1 is a possible D gene (6 bases). The sequencing here drew on whole blood, taken in connection with sensitization to the hapten diphenylcyclopropenone (DPC). CDR3 region: CASSLATGFQETQYF. The CDR3, as DNA: TGCGCCAGCAGCTTGGCTACAGGGTTCCAAGAGACCCAGTACTTC.